This TCR beta chain was documented in a study of CD8 T cells in ankylosing spondylitis. In TCRdb, the 5' RACE reads were re-called with MiXCR into one record per CDR3 protein. The sample has hundreds of thousands of distinct CDR3 sequences; roughly 27% are singletons. Study outcomes and limitations: Several of the motif variants were reported before in synovial fluid and blood from reactive arthritis. Within peripheral blood, clones linked to disease were CD8+ and relatively rare. Significant enrichment of disease-linked clones was reportedly seen in matched ankylosing spondylitis synovial fluid. Apparently characteristic of ankylosing spondylitis blood was a TCR beta motif (about eight highly homologous variants).

Comment on this clonotype: Antigen specificity is unknown.

The CDR3 has 16 residues. From germline, CDR1 is MGHDK and CDR2 SYGVNS. Trimming took off 1 base at V and 2 bases at J, with 9 bases between the two ends. The sample consisted of blood, either unsorted or a sorted T cell fraction (not recorded which). The J gene is TRBJ2-6, the V gene TRBV25-1, with D possibly matching TRBD2 (6 bases). The TCR was taken from a male donor with ankylosing spondylitis. CDR3 region: CASSESGGTGANVLTF. The CDR3 DNA sequence: TGTGCCAGCAGTGAATCTGGGGGGACTGGGGCCAACGTCCTGACTTTC.